Following are 13 T cell receptor beta chains from one sample sequenced in a study of cytomegalovirus exposure and HLA in healthy donors. Method: immunoSEQ multiplex PCR; TCRdb's copy keeps in-frame clones and lacks some. The sample carries about 120,000 clones, 86% recorded once. The specimen sequenced was PBMCs. These receptors originate from a young man in good health and CMV-seronegative.

The rearrangement links TRBV15 to TRBJ2-7; 9 bases align to TRBD2. Germline lookup yields CDR1 LNHNV and CDR2 YYDKDF (reference sequence). The V segment lost 1 base and the J segment 3 bases; nucleotides outside the gene matches: 4. This CDR3 has 15 amino acids. CDR3 DNA sequence: TGTGCCACCAGCAGAGGACTAGCGGACCTCTACGAGCAGTACTTC. Translation: CATSRGLADLYEQYF.

This clone was seen a single time. The V and J genes are TRBV19 and TRBJ1-5, with D tentatively TRBD1 (5 bases). The CDR3 is 16 residues long. Between the trimmed V and J ends, which lost 7 bases and 2 bases, there was a span of 18 bases. Germline V gene lookup returns CDR1 LNHDA and CDR2 SQIVND (reference sequence). CDR3 amino acids: CASTDPTGLGNQPQHF. The CDR3 nucleotides read TGTGCCAGTACCGACCCAACAGGATTGGGCAATCAGCCCCAGCATTTT.

The rearrangement uses TRBV19 and TRBJ1-5; TRBD1 agrees at 7 bases. This CDR3 has 15 residues. From germline, CDR1 is LNHDA and CDR2 SQIVND (reference sequence). V shed 7 bases, J shed 1 base, and the junction held 7 bases outside the gene matches. The CDR3 sequence is CASILGQESNQPQHF. DNA of the CDR3: TGTGCCAGTATCCTAGGACAGGAAAGCAATCAGCCCCAGCATTTT.

This clone occurred once. This rearrangement joins TRBV5-1 to TRBJ1-2; the match to TRBD1 covers 7 bases. The CDR3 spans 14 residues. V lost 0 bases, J lost 4 bases, and 3 bases stayed unmatched. Germline assignment: CDR1 SGHRS and CDR2 YFSETQ. In DNA, the CDR3 is TGCGCCAGCAGCTTGGAGGGACAGACCTATGGCTACACCTTC. This sequence encodes CASSLEGQTYGYTF.

The CDR3 is CASSDPLAGGRNEQFF. The CDR3 region has the DNA TGTGCCAGCAGTGACCCTCTAGCGGGAGGACGCAATGAGCAGTTCTTC. The V call is TRBV25-1, the J call TRBJ2-1, with TRBD2 matching 11 bases. This CDR3 is built from 16 residues. The trim removed 3 bases at V and 6 bases at J, leaving 7 bases unmatched. Germline loops: CDR1 MGHDK, CDR2 SYGVNS.

This chain joins TRBV6-1 and TRBJ2-5; TRBD2 is a possible D gene (5 bases). The CDR3 totals 15 residues. The V end was cut by 0 bases, the J end by 4 bases, with 12 bases between. Germline loops: CDR1 MNHNS, CDR2 SASEGT. The CDR3 loop reads CASSEAQLVGETQYF. The CDR3 DNA reads TGTGCCAGCAGTGAAGCACAACTAGTGGGAGAGACCCAGTACTTC.

V usage is TRBV2 and J usage is TRBJ1-6; TRBD1 aligns across 10 bases. The CDR3 contains 17 residues. From germline, CDR1 is SNHLY and CDR2 FYNNEI. Unmatched junction bases numbered 11, after V lost 3 bases and J lost 9 bases. CDR3 region: CASSDSPPGQGISPLHF. The CDR3 bases are TGTGCCAGCAGTGATTCACCTCCGGGACAGGGGATTTCACCCCTCCACTTT.

The gene calls are TRBV29-1 and TRBJ1-1; the D is unclear. V lost 6 bases and J 3 bases, leaving 5 bases between the germline ends. The CDR3 length is 10 residues. CDR1 SQVTM and CDR2 ANQGSEA come from the germline V gene. The CDR3: CSVRDTEAFF. The CDR3 DNA is TGCAGCGTCCGGGACACTGAAGCTTTCTTT.

This clone appeared a few times. The chain employs TRBV29-1 and TRBJ1-2; TRBD1 agrees at 9 bases. Germline-derived CDR1 and CDR2 are SQVTM and ANQGSEA. V gave up 3 bases and J gave up 8 bases; unmatched junction bases: 10. The CDR3 is 14 residues long. As DNA, the CDR3 is TGCAGCGTTGATCGCTCTGGGACAGGGAAAGGCTACACCTTC. It yields the protein CSVDRSGTGKGYTF.

This chain joins TRBV30 and TRBJ2-7; 8 bases match TRBD2. Unmatched junction bases numbered 8, after V lost 0 bases and J lost 4 bases. This CDR3 has 15 amino acids. In germline, CDR1 is GTSNPN, CDR2 SVGIG (reference sequence). CDR3 amino acids: CAWSVPSGRRYEQYF. In nucleotides, the CDR3 is TGTGCCTGGAGTGTACCCAGCGGGAGACGATACGAGCAGTACTTC.

This chain connects TRBV19 to TRBJ2-3; D perhaps matches TRBD2 (5 bases). The CDR3 is 16 residues long. Trimming removed 3 bases from V and 0 bases from J, with 13 bases in between. The germline CDR1 and CDR2 sequences are LNHDA and SQIVND (reference sequence). The CDR3 region is CASSILGSTSTDTQYF. The CDR3 DNA is TGTGCCAGTAGTATCTTAGGGAGTACTAGCACAGATACGCAGTATTTT.

CDR3 sequence: CASSPLPPTGVFTEAFF. DNA for the CDR3: TGTGCCAGCTCACCACTCCCCCCGACAGGGGTCTTCACTGAAGCTTTCTTT. The rearrangement links TRBV18 to TRBJ1-1, with 8 bases lining up with TRBD1. Per germline, CDR1 KGHSH and CDR2 LQKENI. Trimming took 1 base from V and 4 from J; bases not matched to a gene: 11. This CDR3 is built from 17 residues.

The gene calls are TRBV13 and TRBJ2-3; TRBD2 matches 16 bases. Germline CDR1 reads PRHDT; CDR2 reads FYEKMQ (reference sequence). The ends lost 5 bases at V and 6 bases at J; junction bases unmatched: 8. The CDR3 extends over 17 amino acids. CDR3 residues: CASSAGTSGRAKDTQYF. The CDR3 nucleotides are TGTGCCAGCAGCGCCGGGACTAGCGGGAGGGCAAAGGATACGCAGTATTTT.